A single sample is the source of the 7 T cell receptor beta chains below, sequenced in a study of T cells in localized non-small cell lung cancer. Produced via immunoSEQ multiplex PCR; TCRdb's table is partial and in-frame only. The profile shows about 5,100 clones, more than 40% of them singletons. The source material was lung tumor tissue, sampled before any cancer treatment. The receptor source for this set is a man aged 35 to 70 with stage I lung adenocarcinoma.

The chain is built from TRBV18 and TRBJ2-5; 9 bases map to TRBD2. The CDR3 length is 17 residues. The ends lost 1 base at V and 3 bases at J; junction bases unmatched: 9. Germline V lookup: CDR1 KGHSH, CDR2 LQKENI. CDR3 in DNA: TGTGCCAGCTCACCACGGAATTTGGCGGGGGGGGAAGAGACCCAGTACTTC. It is translated as CASSPRNLAGGEETQYF. The variable domain in full, completed from reference TRBV18 and TRBJ2-5, reads NAGVMQNPRHLVRRRGQEARLRCSPMKGHSHVYWYRQLPEEGLKFMVYLQKENIIDESGMPKERFSAEFPKEGPSILRIQQVVRGDSAAYFCASSPRNLAGGEETQYFGPGTRLLVL.

This chain connects TRBV2 to TRBJ2-7; 9 positions agree with TRBD1. The junction had 5 bases not matched to a gene; V was cut back by 7 bases and J by 7 bases. Germline values: CDR1 SNHLY, CDR2 FYNNEI. The CDR3 length is 12 residues. CDR3 nucleotide sequence: TGTGCCAGCACCACAGGGGGCAATGAGCAGTACTTC. This codes for CASTTGGNEQYF.

V is TRBV10-2 and J is TRBJ2-3; no definite D call. Looked up from germline, CDR1 is WSHSY and CDR2 is SAAADI. V lost 6 bases and J 2 bases, leaving 6 bases between the germline ends. The CDR3 runs to 12 residues. This chain's CDR3 is CASSRTTDTQYF. CDR3 bases: TGCGCCAGCAGCAGAACCACAGATACGCAGTATTTT.

The rearrangement uses TRBV12-5 and TRBJ2-2; no definite D call. Between the trimmed V and J ends, which lost 1 base and 5 bases, there was a span of 8 bases. The germline V gene has CDR1 LGHNT and CDR2 FRNRAP. This CDR3 has 14 residues. In nucleotides, the CDR3 is TGTGCTAGTGGTTTGGACATAGAAACCGGGGAGCTGTTTTTT. Its protein product is CASGLDIETGELFF.

J is TRBJ2-1 and V is TRBV6-8; D is ambiguous. The germline CDR1 and CDR2 sequences are MNHGY and SAAAGT. This CDR3 is built from 16 residues. V was pared by 0 bases and J by 8 bases, with 17 bases between. The CDR3 DNA sequence: TGTGCCAGCAGTTACTCGAAGAACGCTTACCCCGATGAGCAGTTCTTC. Residues: CASSYSKNAYPDEQFF.

The chain has TRBV28 and TRBJ1-1, with 8 bases that match TRBD1. Germline-derived CDR1 and CDR2 are MDHEN and SYDVKM. The length of the CDR3 is 15 residues. The junction had 7 bases not matched to a gene; V was cut back by 3 bases and J by 4 bases. The CDR3 DNA is TGTGCCAGCAGTTTGGGGCAGGGGGCTGTCACTGAAGCTTTCTTT. Its translation: CASSLGQGAVTEAFF.

This clone is medium-sized within its sample. The chain has TRBV11-3 and TRBJ2-1, with 8 bases that match TRBD2. The CDR3 contains 16 residues. Losses at the gene ends were 3 bases for V and 5 bases for J; bases not matched to a gene: 9. Germline CDR1 SGHNT, CDR2 YENEEA. The CDR3 DNA reads TGTGCCAGCAGCTTGGATCCAGCGGGAGCTAACAATGAGCAGTTCTTC. It specifies CASSLDPAGANNEQFF.